A selection of T cell receptor beta chains follows, all from one sample in a study of shared T cell receptors in the human thymus. Assay used: immunoSEQ multiplex PCR; TCRdb lists only in-frame clones, some missing. This sample yields just under 550,000 clones, of which 75% to 80% are seen a single time; roughly 0.013% belongs to the top ten. The same sample was also studied in work on human thymus T cells.

Material for sequencing was thymocytes. The receptors come from a boy under two years old with a congenital heart defect. Each CDR3 is given with its conserved first and last residue. D genes are given only for firm matches. The size entry is marked missing in some rows and otherwise reads once, few, many or a size class.

d_gene: .
j_gene: TRBJ2-7
abundance: .
v_gene: TRBV6-1
CDR3aa: CASSRGLPTYEQYF
CDR3nt: TGTGCCAGCAGTAGGGGTTTGCCCACCTACGAGCAGTACTTC

d_gene: .
j_gene: TRBJ2-7
abundance: .
v_gene: TRBV19
CDR3aa: CASSMARGYEQYF
CDR3nt: TGTGCCAGTAGTATGGCACGGGGCTACGAGCAGTACTTC

d_gene: TRBD2
j_gene: TRBJ2-7
abundance: .
v_gene: TRBV6-1
CDR3aa: CASSAGASGPPYEQYF
CDR3nt: TGTGCCAGCAGTGCCGGGGCTAGCGGGCCTCCCTACGAGCAGTACTTC

d_gene: .
j_gene: TRBJ2-7
abundance: once
v_gene: TRBV23-1
CDR3aa: CASTSINPTFSYEQYF
CDR3nt: TGCGCCAGCACCTCAATCAACCCTACTTTTTCCTACGAGCAGTACTTC

d_gene: TRBD2
j_gene: TRBJ2-3
abundance: .
v_gene: TRBV4-3
CDR3aa: CASSQEELAATDTQYF
CDR3nt: TGCGCCAGCAGCCAAGAGGAACTAGCGGCCACAGATACGCAGTATTTT

d_gene: TRBD1
j_gene: TRBJ2-5
abundance: once
v_gene: TRBV29-1
CDR3aa: CSVEDADRAETQYF
CDR3nt: TGCAGCGTTGAAGATGCCGACAGGGCCGAGACCCAGTACTTC

d_gene: TRBD2
j_gene: TRBJ2-5
abundance: .
v_gene: TRBV6-1
CDR3aa: CASREVSGVWETQYF
CDR3nt: TGTGCCAGCAGGGAGGTTAGCGGGGTCTGGGAGACCCAGTACTTC

d_gene: .
j_gene: TRBJ2-7
abundance: .
v_gene: TRBV18
CDR3aa: CASSPHPAGGEQYF
CDR3nt: TGTGCCAGCTCACCACACCCGGCCGGGGGAGAGCAGTACTTC

d_gene: .
j_gene: TRBJ1-2
abundance: .
v_gene: TRBV6-5
CDR3aa: CASTGQPTSNYGYTF
CDR3nt: TGTGCCAGTACCGGACAGCCCACCTCGAACTATGGCTACACCTTC

d_gene: TRBD2
j_gene: TRBJ2-1
abundance: once
v_gene: TRBV9
CDR3aa: CASSVGRLAGGPYNEQFF
CDR3nt: TGTGCCAGCAGCGTGGGGCGACTAGCGGGAGGCCCCTACAATGAGCAGTTCTTC

d_gene: .
j_gene: TRBJ2-5
abundance: .
v_gene: TRBV28
CDR3aa: CASSLCRQETQYF
CDR3nt: TGTGCCAGCAGTTTATGCAGGCAGGAGACCCAGTACTTC

d_gene: TRBD2
j_gene: TRBJ2-7
abundance: few
v_gene: TRBV11-2
CDR3aa: CASSLKPGLESNEQYF
CDR3nt: TGTGCCAGCAGCCTGAAACCGGGACTAGAATCGAACGAGCAGTACTTC

d_gene: TRBD2
j_gene: TRBJ2-1
abundance: .
v_gene: TRBV4-3
CDR3aa: CASSQETGLARGEQFF
CDR3nt: TGCGCCAGCAGCCAAGAAACGGGACTAGCGCGCGGTGAGCAGTTCTTC

d_gene: .
j_gene: TRBJ2-3
abundance: .
v_gene: TRBV29-1
CDR3aa: CSALDSGATDTQYF
CDR3nt: TGCAGCGCCTTGGACAGCGGGGCCACAGATACGCAGTATTTT

d_gene: TRBD1
j_gene: TRBJ2-7
abundance: .
v_gene: TRBV27
CDR3aa: CASSPTSRTGPSEQYF
CDR3nt: TGTGCCAGCAGTCCAACCTCTCGGACAGGGCCTAGCGAGCAGTACTTC

d_gene: .
j_gene: TRBJ2-5
abundance: .
v_gene: TRBV5-1
CDR3aa: CASSWPHQETQYF
CDR3nt: TGCGCCAGCAGCTGGCCACACCAAGAGACCCAGTACTTC

d_gene: TRBD1
j_gene: TRBJ1-1
abundance: .
v_gene: TRBV6-1
CDR3aa: CASRQTTGGNTEAFF
CDR3nt: TGTGCCAGCAGACAAACGACAGGGGGGAACACTGAAGCTTTCTTT